This entry concerns a single T cell receptor (beta chain). Its specificity is unknown. V lost 0 bases to trimming and J lost 2 bases, with 9 bases between them. Germline V gene lookup returns CDR1 KGHDR and CDR2 SFDVKD. The CDR3 extends over 16 amino acids. Here immunoSEQ multiplex PCR was the method, and the copy in TCRdb shows in-frame clones only, minus some. Of around 140,000 clones listed, around 94% are singletons. The entry originates in a study of T cell responses to AZD1222 COVID-19 vaccine. Study-wide findings and caveats: A mostly white British donor set with more females was recruited, and clonal diversity was possibly underestimated. Vaccination with two AZD1222 doses was followed by a rise in Spike-specific TCR breadth and depth. Dominant CD4 TCR responses targeted spike regions 160-218 and 743-854. Baseline testing showed seropositivity in only six AZD1222 recipients.

The receptor was derived from an adult who had recovered from COVID-19. The chain links TRBV24-1 to TRBJ2-2; tentative D call: TRBD2 (6 bases). Here the sequenced sample was peripheral blood, taken after recovery from COVID-19. The CDR3 reads CATSDLRGLNTGELFF. The CDR3 DNA reads as TGTGCCACCAGTGATTTGCGGGGGTTAAACACCGGGGAGCTGTTTTTT.